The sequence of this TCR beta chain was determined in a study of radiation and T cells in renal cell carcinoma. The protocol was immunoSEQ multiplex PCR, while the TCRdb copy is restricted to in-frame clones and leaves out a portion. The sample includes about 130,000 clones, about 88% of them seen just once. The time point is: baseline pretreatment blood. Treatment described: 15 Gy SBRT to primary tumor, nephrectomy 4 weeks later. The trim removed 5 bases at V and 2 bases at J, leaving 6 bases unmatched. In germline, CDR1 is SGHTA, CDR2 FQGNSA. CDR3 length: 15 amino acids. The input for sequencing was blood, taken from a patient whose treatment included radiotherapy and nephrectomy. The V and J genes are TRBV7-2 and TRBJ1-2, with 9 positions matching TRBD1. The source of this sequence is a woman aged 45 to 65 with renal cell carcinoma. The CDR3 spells CASSDTGGANYGYTF. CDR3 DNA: TGTGCCAGCAGCGATACAGGGGGCGCGAACTATGGCTACACCTTC.